A single sample gave rise to the 9 T cell receptor beta chains below, sequenced in a study of OX40 agonist ivuxolimab in advanced cancers. Generated by immunoSEQ multiplex PCR, the TCRdb table keeps only in-frame clones and is missing some. The table has 15,000 to 25,000 clones, roughly 89% seen once. Sample: CD4+ or CD8+ T cells sorted from blood, taken in a trial of the OX40 agonist ivuxolimab. The receptors here all came from an adult with an advanced solid tumor such as melanoma, head and neck, liver or kidney cancer.

The chain is built from TRBV11-2 and TRBJ1-3; 7 positions match TRBD1. From germline, CDR1 is SGHAT and CDR2 FQNNGV. The CDR3 runs to 14 residues. The V gene end was trimmed by 2 bases and the J gene end by 4 bases; junction bases not matched to a gene: 2. Written as DNA, the CDR3 is TGTGCCAGCAGCTTACAGGGGGGAGGAAACACCATATATTTT. Amino acids: CASSLQGGGNTIYF.

The chain recombines TRBV4-2 with TRBJ1-4; 10 bases map to TRBD1. Germline CDR1 LGHNA, CDR2 YNFKEQ. Germline trimming cut 2 bases from V and 8 bases from J; bases unmatched to any gene: 5. The CDR3 extends over 15 amino acids. For the CDR3, the DNA is TGTGCCAGCAGCCAACCGGGACAGGGGCGGGAAAAACTGTTTTTT. This sequence encodes CASSQPGQGREKLFF.

The gene calls are TRBV30 and TRBJ2-1; TRBD2 matches at 9 bases. V lost 1 base to trimming and J lost 6 bases; unmatched junction nucleotides: 7. Germline CDR1 GTSNPN, CDR2 SVGIG (reference sequence). The CDR3 length is 15 residues. DNA for the CDR3: TGTGCCTGGAGTGGGCTAGCGGGGAGACGCAATGAGCAGTTCTTC. Its translation is CAWSGLAGRRNEQFF.

The chain recombines TRBV5-4 with TRBJ2-5; D ambiguous. CDR3 length: 14 residues. The ends were cut back, 4 bases at V and 1 base at J, with 11 bases in the middle. Germline loops: CDR1 SGHNT, CDR2 YYREEE (reference sequence). The CDR3 region has the DNA TGTGCCAGCAGCCCCGGCATGGTCCAAGAGACCCAGTACTTC. This encodes CASSPGMVQETQYF.

The genes are TRBV4-3 and TRBJ2-7; the match to TRBD1 covers 9 bases. V lost 0 bases, J lost 3 bases, and 6 bases stayed unmatched. CDR1 is LGHNA and CDR2 is YSLEER in the germline V gene. CDR3 length equals 16 residues. CDR3 sequence: CASSQDQGQGLYEQYF. For the CDR3, the DNA is TGCGCCAGCAGCCAAGATCAGGGACAGGGTCTCTACGAGCAGTACTTC.

The chain has TRBV19 and TRBJ2-7; TRBD2 aligns across 10 bases. The CDR3 runs 15 residues. Per germline, CDR1 LNHDA and CDR2 SQIVND (reference sequence). V shed 5 bases and J 4 bases; nucleotides not matched to a gene: 8. The CDR3 loop reads CASSRLAGANYEQYF. DNA of the CDR3: TGTGCCAGTAGTCGACTAGCGGGTGCGAATTACGAGCAGTACTTC.

This CDR3 reads CASSQTGRAEAFF. In nucleotides, the CDR3 is TGCGCCAGCAGCCAAACAGGGAGGGCTGAAGCTTTCTTT. J is TRBJ1-1 and V is TRBV4-3, with D possibly being TRBD1 (6 bases). The V and J ends lost 2 bases and 6 bases respectively, with 10 bases between them. CDR3 length equals 13 residues. Germline V gives CDR1 LGHNA, CDR2 YSLEER.

V and J are TRBV6-4 and TRBJ2-3, with 9 bases matching TRBD2. The CDR3 sequence is 16 residues long. Germline CDR1 is MRHNA and CDR2 is SNTAGT. V shed 2 bases and J 1 base; nucleotides not matched to a gene: 4. CDR3 amino acids: CASSDPLAGGTDTQYF. The CDR3 coding sequence is TGTGCCAGCAGTGACCCTTTAGCGGGAGGCACAGATACGCAGTATTTT.

The CDR3 is CSVKGAGGEQFF. CDR3 nucleotide sequence: TGCAGCGTAAAGGGAGCGGGAGGCGAGCAGTTCTTC. The V gene is TRBV29-1, the J gene TRBJ2-1; 9 nucleotides line up with TRBD2. V lost 6 bases to trimming and J lost 10 bases; unmatched junction nucleotides: 7. Per germline, CDR1 SQVTM and CDR2 ANQGSEA. This CDR3 spans 12 amino acids.